This entry describes one TCR beta chain. The record originates from a study of T cell changes during pregnancy in multiple sclerosis. Using immunoSEQ multiplex PCR, the repertoire was profiled, and TCRdb retains in-frame clones only, with some absent. Counted here are around 130,000 clones, about 95% occurring once; the ten biggest clones make up less than 0.55%. V lost 5 bases, J lost 6 bases, and 16 bases lay in between. Germline V gives CDR1 LNHDA, CDR2 SQIVND (reference sequence). The CDR3 runs to 14 residues. This sample comprised peripheral blood, obtained after pregnancy. The chain joins TRBV19 to TRBJ1-2; D gene uncertain. This sequence originates from a female donor with multiple sclerosis, enrolled in a pregnancy study. CDR3 coding DNA: TGTGCCAGTAGTCGAGCCACTCTCCGGGATGGCTACACCTTC. This translates into CASSRATLRDGYTF. The variable domain in full, with the rest retrieved from reference TRBV19 and TRBJ1-2, is DGGITQSPKYLFRKEGQNVTLSCEQNLNHDAMYWYRQDPGQGLRLIYYSQIVNDFQKGDIAEGYSVSREKKESFPLTVTSAQKNPTAFYLCASSRATLRDGYTFGSGTRLTVV.